This TCR beta chain was identified during a study of CD8 T cells in Susac syndrome. Study at large: Treatment at blood withdrawal was none, corticosteroids, or intravenous immunoglobulin alone in Susac syndrome patients.

The CDR3 totals 12 residues. Trimming took 8 bases from V and 6 from J, leaving 16 bases between them. Germline lookup yields CDR1 DFQATT and CDR2 SNEGSKA (reference sequence). From blood CD8+ and CD4+ T cells, the TCR beta chain was sequenced. Random hexamers were used to reverse transcribe the RNA input (about 0.45 to 1 ug). Amplification of the TCR beta CDR3 was carried out by immunoSEQ multiplex PCR, which spanned a total of 54 Vbeta and 13 Jbeta segments. TCRdb recomputed calls from the immunoSEQ multiplex PCR reads with MiXCR, one row per CDR3 protein. This sample has 170,000 or so distinct CDR3 sequences, with 90% to 97% found just once.

The V call is TRBV20-1, the J call TRBJ1-1; TRBD1 might be the D (6 bases). This clonotype was obtained from a human donor with Susac syndrome. Specimen: CD4+ T cells from PBMCs. For the CDR3, the DNA is TGCAGTCCCGGGACATTCTACCCTGAAGCTTTCTTT. Translation gives CSPGTFYPEAFF.